The rows below give T cell receptor beta chains drawn from one sample of a study of response to subunit inactivated influenza vaccine. TCRdb processed the RT-PCR reads anew with MiXCR; each CDR3 protein has one entry. The sample consists of roughly 630,000 distinct CDR3 sequences, 11% to 15% of them appearing once. This specimen was PBMCs from blood, taken around 15 days before vaccination. These receptors were obtained from a man aged 45-65 years who received an inactivated influenza vaccine. CDR3s include the opening cysteine and the closing phenylalanine or tryptophan. The D gene is left open where the match is weak. Only some rows state a clone size, as once, few, many or a class for expanded clones.

clone size | J gene | V gene | D gene | CDR3 protein | CDR3 DNA
few | TRBJ2-1 | TRBV10-3 | TRBD1 | CAISEIGQGENEQFF | TGTGCCATCAGTGAGATAGGACAGGGGGAGAATGAGCAGTTCTTC
- | TRBJ2-1 | TRBV5-1 | TRBD1 | CASSAGQGGGDEQFF | TGCGCCAGCAGCGCCGGACAGGGCGGTGGGGATGAGCAGTTCTTC
few | TRBJ2-2 | TRBV6-2/TRBV6-3 | - | CASSYSSGAGELFF | TGTGCCAGCAGTTACTCGAGCGGCGCCGGGGAGCTGTTTTTT
- | TRBJ1-2 | TRBV30 | - | CAWYRRLLRLGGGYTF | TGTGCCTGGTATCGCCGGCTTCTAAGGCTGGGAGGTGGCTACACCTTC
- | TRBJ1-1 | TRBV19 | - | CASSIGGVGVLNTEAFF | TGTGCCAGTAGTATAGGAGGGGTCGGTGTTTTGAACACTGAAGCTTTCTTT
- | TRBJ2-1 | TRBV5-1 | TRBD2 | CASSPMGGDSKNYNEQFF | TGCGCCAGCAGCCCGATGGGAGGGGACTCGAAAAACTACAATGAGCAGTTCTTC
- | TRBJ2-3 | TRBV27 | TRBD2 | CGTGRGTDTQYF | TGTGGAACCGGGAGGGGCACAGATACGCAGTATTTT
- | TRBJ2-3 | TRBV7-2 | TRBD2 | CASSEPPGLEYF | TGTGCCAGCAGCGAACCTCCGGGACTAGAGTATTTT
few | TRBJ2-1 | TRBV27 | - | CASSLLRGGRSSYNEQFF | TGTGCCAGCAGTTTATTGCGTGGTGGGAGGAGCTCCTACAATGAGCAGTTCTTC
many | TRBJ1-1 | TRBV13 | TRBD1 | CASSFRFRGPRTEAFF | TGTGCCAGCAGCTTCCGATTCAGGGGGCCGAGGACTGAAGCTTTCTTT
few | TRBJ2-2 | TRBV6-4 | TRBD2 | CASSALAGGGGGELFF | TGTGCCAGCAGCGCTCTAGCGGGAGGAGGAGGCGGGGAGCTGTTTTTT
- | TRBJ2-7 | TRBV12-3/TRBV12-4 | TRBD2 | CATTPAGASYEQYF | TGTGCCACCACGCCAGCGGGAGCCTCCTACGAGCAGTACTTC
many | TRBJ2-3 | TRBV6-2/TRBV6-3 | - | CASSYTGPNTDTQYF | TGTGCCAGCAGTTATACGGGGCCGAACACAGATACGCAGTATTTT
few | TRBJ1-1 | TRBV12-3/TRBV12-4 | TRBD1 | CASSSRQGLEAFF | TGTGCCAGCAGTTCCCGACAGGGGCTCGAAGCTTTCTTT
- | TRBJ1-1 | TRBV3-1 | TRBD1 | CASSQATGGETEAFF | TGTGCCAGCAGCCAGGCAACAGGGGGTGAGACTGAAGCTTTCTTT
- | TRBJ2-1 | TRBV10-2 | TRBD2 | CASARLAGGLEQFF | TGCGCCAGCGCCCGACTAGCGGGGGGCCTTGAGCAGTTCTTC
few | TRBJ1-2 | TRBV4-3 | TRBD1 | CASSQYHRGGYTF | TGCGCCAGCAGCCAATACCACAGGGGTGGCTACACCTTC
- | TRBJ2-7 | TRBV2 | - | CACCLRALMDRGTYEQYF | TGTGCCTGCTGTTTACGCGCCCTTATGGATCGAGGGACTTACGAGCAGTACTTC
- | TRBJ1-1 | TRBV6-2/TRBV6-3 | TRBD1 | CASSYADRGQRRGENTEAFF | TGTGCCAGCAGTTACGCGGACAGGGGTCAAAGACGCGGAGAGAACACTGAAGCTTTCTTT
few | TRBJ2-5 | TRBV28 | - | CASIPTNTAETQYF | TGTGCCAGCATCCCGACTAACACAGCGGAGACCCAGTACTTC
many | TRBJ2-3 | TRBV29-1 | - | CSYAVLMGEDTQYF | TGCAGCTACGCAGTACTGATGGGGGAAGATACGCAGTATTTT
few | TRBJ1-5 | TRBV12-3/TRBV12-4 | - | CASSFGVGANQPQHF | TGTGCCAGCAGTTTTGGAGTGGGGGCCAATCAGCCCCAGCATTTT
- | TRBJ2-7 | TRBV10-3 | TRBD2 | CAISENPSGSSEQYF | TGTGCCATCAGTGAAAACCCTAGCGGGAGTTCCGAGCAGTACTTC
- | TRBJ1-1 | TRBV24-1 | TRBD1 | CATRGTGGASAEAFF | TGTGCCACCAGAGGGACAGGGGGGGCGAGCGCTGAAGCTTTCTTT
few | TRBJ2-7 | TRBV20-1 | - | CSARDRASYEQYF | TGCAGTGCTAGAGACAGGGCGTCCTACGAGCAGTACTTC
- | TRBJ2-5 | TRBV18 | TRBD1 | CASSPPGQGGHQETQYF | TGTGCCAGCTCACCACCGGGACAGGGGGGACACCAAGAGACCCAGTACTTC
- | TRBJ2-1 | TRBV4-1 | TRBD2 | CASSRQIYLEREGLWGLGEQFF | TGCGCCAGCAGCCGCCAAATCTACCTCGAGCGGGAGGGCCTCTGGGGCTTGGGTGAGCAGTTCTTC
many | TRBJ1-6 | TRBV10-2 | - | CASSGSSYNSPLHF | TGCGCCAGCAGTGGAAGCTCCTATAATTCACCCCTCCACTTT
- | TRBJ2-1 | TRBV20-1 | - | CSAFGQYANEQFF | TGCAGTGCTTTCGGACAGTATGCGAATGAGCAGTTCTTC
- | TRBJ1-4 | TRBV14 | - | CASSQRQASATNEKLFF | TGTGCCAGCAGCCAACGACAGGCATCTGCAACTAATGAAAAACTGTTTTTT
- | TRBJ1-1 | TRBV7-9 | TRBD1 | CASSRQPGGGMNTEAFF | TGTGCCAGCAGTCGCCAGCCCGGAGGGGGCATGAACACTGAAGCTTTCTTT
- | TRBJ2-1 | TRBV5-4 | - | CASSLDGANEQFF | TGTGCCAGCAGCTTAGATGGGGCCAATGAGCAGTTCTTC
- | TRBJ2-5 | TRBV12-3/TRBV12-4 | - | CASSLMGGGRETQYF | TGTGCCAGCAGTTTAATGGGAGGGGGCCGGGAGACCCAGTACTTC
- | TRBJ2-2 | TRBV29-1 | - | CSSADTPGELFF | TGCAGCTCTGCTGACACCCCCGGGGAGCTGTTTTTT
many | TRBJ2-7 | TRBV27 | - | CASGLDWGEKYF | TGTGCCAGCGGCCTAGATTGGGGGGAAAAGTACTTC
- | TRBJ2-7 | TRBV6-2/TRBV6-3 | - | CASRPPGSSYEQYF | TGTGCCAGCAGACCACCGGGATCCTCCTACGAGCAGTACTTC
few | TRBJ2-7 | TRBV10-3 | TRBD1 | CAIRGQGSNEQYF | TGTGCCATCAGGGGACAGGGGTCCAACGAGCAGTACTTC
few | TRBJ2-7 | TRBV5-1 | - | CASSLLDSSYEQYF | TGCGCCAGCAGCCTTTTAGACAGCTCCTACGAGCAGTACTTC
many | TRBJ2-5 | TRBV7-9 | - | CASSFRGPETQYF | TGTGCCAGCAGCTTCAGGGGTCCAGAGACCCAGTACTTC
few | TRBJ2-7 | TRBV27 | TRBD1 | CASSLIGTGEGYEQYF | TGTGCCAGCAGTTTGATAGGGACAGGGGAAGGTTACGAGCAGTACTTC
- | TRBJ2-7 | TRBV11-2 | - | CASSLDPSGRSYEQYF | TGTGCCAGCAGCTTAGATCCGAGCGGTCGCTCCTACGAGCAGTACTTC
many | TRBJ1-2 | TRBV12-3/TRBV12-4 | TRBD1 | CASSPGTRGLYGYTF | TGTGCCAGCAGCCCAGGGACAAGGGGGCTCTATGGCTACACCTTC
- | TRBJ1-6 | TRBV20-1 | - | CSARDSRALSPLHF | TGCAGTGCTAGAGATTCCAGGGCCCTGTCACCCCTCCACTTT
few | TRBJ2-1 | TRBV27 | - | CASSLSPFNEQFF | TGTGCCAGCAGTTTATCCCCATTCAATGAGCAGTTCTTC
once | TRBJ2-2 | TRBV5-1 | - | CASSGGGTVPGELFF | TGCGCCAGCAGCGGAGGGGGAACCGTTCCCGGGGAGCTGTTTTTT
few | TRBJ1-5 | TRBV6-2/TRBV6-3 | - | CATGTGGSQPQHF | TGTGCCACCGGAACAGGAGGGAGTCAGCCCCAGCATTTT
- | TRBJ2-7 | TRBV2 | - | CASRKRGSYEQYF | TGTGCCAGCAGAAAACGGGGGAGCTACGAGCAGTACTTC
- | TRBJ2-1 | TRBV12-3/TRBV12-4 | TRBD1 | CSSSLAPTGGSYNEQFF | TGTTCCAGCAGTTTAGCTCCGACAGGGGGCTCCTACAATGAGCAGTTCTTC
few | TRBJ2-7 | TRBV28 | - | CASSPDSDEQYF | TGTGCCAGCAGCCCTGACAGCGACGAGCAGTACTTC
few | TRBJ2-7 | TRBV29-1 | TRBD2 | CSVEDRLAGWYEQYF | TGCAGCGTTGAAGATAGGCTAGCGGGATGGTACGAGCAGTACTTC
- | TRBJ2-3 | TRBV18 | - | CASSLIDSSDTQYF | TGTGCCAGCTCACTAATAGACTCGAGCGATACGCAGTATTTT
- | TRBJ2-1 | TRBV11-2 | TRBD2 | CASSPGLAGGRSSYNEQFF | TGTGCCAGCAGCCCGGGACTAGCGGGGGGGCGAAGCTCCTACAATGAGCAGTTCTTC
- | TRBJ2-1 | TRBV19 | - | CASSIRAHGYEQFF | TGTGCCAGTAGTATACGGGCCCACGGGTATGAGCAGTTCTTC